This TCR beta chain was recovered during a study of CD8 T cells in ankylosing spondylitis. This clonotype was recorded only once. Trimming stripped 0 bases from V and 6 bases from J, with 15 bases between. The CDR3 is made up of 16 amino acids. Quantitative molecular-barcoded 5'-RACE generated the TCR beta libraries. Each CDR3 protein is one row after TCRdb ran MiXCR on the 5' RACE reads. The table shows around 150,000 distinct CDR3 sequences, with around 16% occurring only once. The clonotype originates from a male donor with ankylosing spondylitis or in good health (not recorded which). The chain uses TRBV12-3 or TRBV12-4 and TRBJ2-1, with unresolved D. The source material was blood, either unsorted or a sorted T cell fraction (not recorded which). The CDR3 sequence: CASSLALGFVINEQFF. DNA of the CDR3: TGTGCCAGCAGTTTAGCGCTCGGCTTCGTCATCAATGAGCAGTTCTTC.